Listed below are T cell receptor beta chains from one sample, sequenced in a study of radiation and T cells in renal cell carcinoma. TCRdb's copy holds only in-frame clones and misses some; the assay was immunoSEQ multiplex PCR. The sample yields over 90,000 clones, approximately 80% seen once. The material was blood, obtained from a patient whose treatment included radiotherapy and nephrectomy. These receptors were taken from a man aged 60 to 69 with renal cell carcinoma. Each CDR3 is given with its conserved first and last residue.

v_call: TRBV7-9
cdr3_aa: CASSFLQGARGYTF

v_call: TRBV7-8
cdr3_aa: CASSLVFPGTYEQYF

v_call: TRBV5-8
cdr3_aa: CASNPGGTGGRTGELFF

v_call: TRBV4-1
cdr3_aa: CASSPLTGSYGYTF

v_call: TRBV7-3
cdr3_aa: CASSLPGGLQETQYF

v_call: TRBV6-5
cdr3_aa: CASSYSMGSDQPQHF

v_call: TRBV20-1
cdr3_aa: CSAPPGEGYTF

v_call: TRBV19
cdr3_aa: CASSIGGSMQFF

v_call: TRBV19
cdr3_aa: CASSSSSGLETQYF

v_call: TRBV15
cdr3_aa: CATSRDWRGVNEAFF

v_call: TRBV5-1
cdr3_aa: CASSLGGEGHEQYF

v_call: TRBV5-1
cdr3_aa: CASRESYGYTF

v_call: TRBV7-2
cdr3_aa: CASSLNEAGTQYF

v_call: TRBV6-6
cdr3_aa: CASRTSGGEQYF

v_call: TRBV29-1
cdr3_aa: CSVVREDYEQYF

v_call: TRBV5-4
cdr3_aa: CASRPSGRINEQFF

v_call: TRBV28
cdr3_aa: CASSIRGRTDTQYF

v_call: TRBV29-1
cdr3_aa: CSAPAGTGSIQRGEQYF

v_call: TRBV7-3
cdr3_aa: CASSLLPHYEQYF

v_call: TRBV5-1
cdr3_aa: CASLGTSGKYNEQFF

v_call: TRBV18
cdr3_aa: CASSPYQEMGLFF

v_call: TRBV6-5
cdr3_aa: CASSFRDRLNQPQHF

v_call: TRBV5-1
cdr3_aa: CASGPRGLRAQETQYF

v_call: TRBV28
cdr3_aa: CASSNDMNTGELFF

v_call: TRBV6-1
cdr3_aa: CASSALAVPTDTQYF

v_call: TRBV7-8
cdr3_aa: CASSSGRVEKLFF

v_call: TRBV5-6
cdr3_aa: CASSRQGGDYNSPLHF

v_call: TRBV7-9
cdr3_aa: CASSLTSGRTHNEQFF

v_call: TRBV11-2
cdr3_aa: CASSLAGRWAGGVRTQYF

v_call: TRBV5-1
cdr3_aa: CASSLEGTSNEQFF

v_call: TRBV27
cdr3_aa: CASSLSMGGLANEKLFF

v_call: TRBV2
cdr3_aa: CASSKIFEGGNYEQYF

v_call: TRBV9
cdr3_aa: CASSGSGFETQYF

v_call: TRBV7-8
cdr3_aa: CASSLAQTRQETQYF

v_call: TRBV5-6
cdr3_aa: CASSLEEAYEQYF

v_call: TRBV5-5
cdr3_aa: CASSLAPVSNTEAFF

v_call: TRBV5-4
cdr3_aa: CASSSDPGQETQYF

v_call: TRBV27
cdr3_aa: CASSFQGATQLLEQYF

v_call: TRBV19
cdr3_aa: CASKPPGQGSGNTIYF

v_call: TRBV11-2
cdr3_aa: CASSFGTATYNEQFF

v_call: TRBV28
cdr3_aa: CASSSGTKGSSYNEQFF

v_call: TRBV10-1
cdr3_aa: CASSDGRVTDTQYF

v_call: TRBV4-1
cdr3_aa: CASSQEGLAGNLDTQYF

v_call: TRBV18
cdr3_aa: CASFTGGNTEAFF

v_call: TRBV5-6
cdr3_aa: CASSYGTGVYEQYF

v_call: TRBV25-1
cdr3_aa: CASSGQHTDTQYF

v_call: TRBV18
cdr3_aa: CASSPETQYF

v_call: TRBV7-3
cdr3_aa: CASSLGVNSPLHF

v_call: TRBV7-6
cdr3_aa: CASSLGTETYLSYEQYF

v_call: TRBV5-1
cdr3_aa: CASSLTGTPLEDTQYF

v_call: TRBV2
cdr3_aa: CASSERTSVAKNIQYF

v_call: TRBV18
cdr3_aa: CASSLEWGSSGNEQFF